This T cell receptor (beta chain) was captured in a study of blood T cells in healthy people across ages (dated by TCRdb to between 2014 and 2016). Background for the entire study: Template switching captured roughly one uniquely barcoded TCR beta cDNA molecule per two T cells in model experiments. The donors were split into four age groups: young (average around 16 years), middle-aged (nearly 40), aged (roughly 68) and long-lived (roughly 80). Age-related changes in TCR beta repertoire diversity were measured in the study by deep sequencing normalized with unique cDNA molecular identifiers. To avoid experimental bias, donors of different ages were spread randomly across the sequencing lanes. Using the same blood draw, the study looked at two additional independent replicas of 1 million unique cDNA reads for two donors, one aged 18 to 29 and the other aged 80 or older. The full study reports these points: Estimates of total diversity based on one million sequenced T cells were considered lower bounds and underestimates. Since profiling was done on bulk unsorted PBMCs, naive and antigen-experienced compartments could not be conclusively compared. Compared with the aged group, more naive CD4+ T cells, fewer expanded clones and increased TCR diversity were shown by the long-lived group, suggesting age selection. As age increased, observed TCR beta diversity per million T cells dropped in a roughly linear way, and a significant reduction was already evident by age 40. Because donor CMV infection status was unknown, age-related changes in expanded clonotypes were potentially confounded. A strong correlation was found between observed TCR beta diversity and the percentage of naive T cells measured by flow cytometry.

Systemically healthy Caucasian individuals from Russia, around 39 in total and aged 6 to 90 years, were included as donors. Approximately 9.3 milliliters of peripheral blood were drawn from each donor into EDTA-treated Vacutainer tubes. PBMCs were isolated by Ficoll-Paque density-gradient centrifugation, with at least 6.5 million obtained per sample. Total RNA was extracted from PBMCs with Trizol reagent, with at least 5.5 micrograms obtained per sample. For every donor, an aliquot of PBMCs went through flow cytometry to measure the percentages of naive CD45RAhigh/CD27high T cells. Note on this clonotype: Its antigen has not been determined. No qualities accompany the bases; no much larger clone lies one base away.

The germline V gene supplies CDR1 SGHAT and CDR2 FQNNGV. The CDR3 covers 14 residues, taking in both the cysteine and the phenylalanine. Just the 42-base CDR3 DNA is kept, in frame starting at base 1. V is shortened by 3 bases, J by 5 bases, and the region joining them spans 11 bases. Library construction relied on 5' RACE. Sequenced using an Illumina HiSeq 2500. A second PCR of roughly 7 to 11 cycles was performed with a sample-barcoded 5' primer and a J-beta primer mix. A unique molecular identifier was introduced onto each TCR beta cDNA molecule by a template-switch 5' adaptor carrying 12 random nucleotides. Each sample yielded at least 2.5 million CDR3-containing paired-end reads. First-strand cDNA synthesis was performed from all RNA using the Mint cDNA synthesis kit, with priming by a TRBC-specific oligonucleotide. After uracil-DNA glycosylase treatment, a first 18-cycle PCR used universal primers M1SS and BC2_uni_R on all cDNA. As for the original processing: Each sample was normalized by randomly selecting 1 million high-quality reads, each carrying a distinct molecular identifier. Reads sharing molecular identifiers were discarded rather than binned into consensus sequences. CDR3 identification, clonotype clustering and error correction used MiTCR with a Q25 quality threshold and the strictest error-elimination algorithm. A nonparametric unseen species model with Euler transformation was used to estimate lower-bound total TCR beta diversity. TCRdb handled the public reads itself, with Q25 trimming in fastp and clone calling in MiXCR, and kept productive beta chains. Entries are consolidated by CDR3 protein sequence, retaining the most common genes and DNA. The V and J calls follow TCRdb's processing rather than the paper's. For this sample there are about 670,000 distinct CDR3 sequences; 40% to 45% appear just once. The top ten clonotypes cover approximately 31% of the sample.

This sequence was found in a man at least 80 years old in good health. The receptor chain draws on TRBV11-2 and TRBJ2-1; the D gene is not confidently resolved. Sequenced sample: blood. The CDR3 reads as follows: CASSLFPGDNEQFF. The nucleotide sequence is TGTGCCAGCAGCTTGTTTCCAGGAGACAATGAGCAGTTCTTC. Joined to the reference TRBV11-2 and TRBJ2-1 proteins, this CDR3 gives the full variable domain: EAGVAQSPRYKIIEKRQSVAFWCNPISGHATLYWYQQILGQGPKLLIQFQNNGVVDDSQLPKDRFSAERLKGVDSTLKIQPAKLEDSAVYLCASSLFPGDNEQFFGPGTRLTVL.